The rows below give T cell receptor beta chains drawn from one sample of a study of T cell changes during pregnancy in multiple sclerosis. Some clones are missing from TCRdb's copy, which holds only in-frame ones; the method was immunoSEQ multiplex PCR. The sample holds nearly 110,000 clones, around 93% seen once. This specimen was peripheral blood, taken in the third trimester of pregnancy. The receptors stem from a female donor in good health, enrolled as a control in a pregnancy study. Both conserved end residues are trimmed from each CDR3.

v_call	j_call	cdr3_aa
TRBV7-2	TRBJ2-3	ASSSPTQTSGGADTQY
TRBV7-8	TRBJ1-2	ASSVGANNYGYT
TRBV4-3	TRBJ1-2	ASSQEGAGSAGGYT
TRBV4-1	TRBJ1-5	ASSQGTGSNQPQH
TRBV19	TRBJ1-6	ASSVDLGQGLSPLH
TRBV6-1	TRBJ1-1	ASSEVVVGAAPDTEAF
TRBV15	TRBJ1-1	ATSRVFRGSNTEAF
TRBV6-5	TRBJ2-1	ASSYYRGGAEQF
TRBV4-2	TRBJ2-7	ASSQEALPTYEQY
TRBV27	TRBJ2-7	ASTPRGGMAYEQY
TRBV19	TRBJ1-2	ASSPADRGSYGYT
TRBV15	TRBJ2-7	ATSRDSGYLSQY
TRBV5-4	TRBJ2-3	ASSWEGGRGGDTQY
TRBV9	TRBJ1-3	ASSVVPGIGGNTIY
TRBV9	TRBJ1-4	ASSVGAQTANEKLF
TRBV7-2	TRBJ2-7	ASSTPRASGANYEQY
TRBV7-2	TRBJ1-1	ASSLEQPLPGNTEAF
TRBV5-1	TRBJ1-4	ASSPSGAGEKLF
TRBV18	TRBJ1-1	ASSPPSLNTEAF
TRBV7-8	TRBJ2-5	ASSSGLADYQETQY
TRBV7-2	TRBJ1-6	ASSSGTGENSPLH
TRBV12-5	TRBJ2-5	ASAPGSYQETQY
TRBV4-3	TRBJ2-5	ASSQVAGVGETQY
TRBV2	TRBJ1-2	ASSEARGGGHGYT
TRBV11-3	TRBJ2-1	ASSIRTGDYNEQF
TRBV5-5	TRBJ2-6	ASTSGEARAITGANVLT
TRBV5-4	TRBJ2-7	ASSLDASGDYEQY
TRBV30	TRBJ2-1	AWGTASALAGGEQF
TRBV19	TRBJ2-2	ASSGLPGTSDTGELF
TRBV19	TRBJ2-7	ASSPGPGGEQY
TRBV7-8	TRBJ2-3	ASSSPRGRWEFNTDTQY
TRBV6-4	TRBJ2-5	ASSETPGGETQY
TRBV5-1	TRBJ1-1	ASSLVGVMNTEAF
TRBV12-5	TRBJ2-2	ASGSSRANTGELF
TRBV4-1	TRBJ1-2	ASSQNPSHGSDGYT
TRBV5-4	TRBJ1-1	ASSFWNTEAF
TRBV27	TRBJ2-1	ASSPGQGSYNEQF
TRBV5-1	TRBJ1-2	ASSLGGNGYT
TRBV5-1	TRBJ2-2	ASGRDTPNTGELF
TRBV9	TRBJ1-2	ASSVSSGLGGYT
TRBV7-2	TRBJ2-2	ASSLGGSGELF
TRBV19	TRBJ2-7	ASSPQSSGGYEQY
TRBV5-6	TRBJ1-2	ASSRQGPTYGYT
TRBV27	TRBJ1-6	ASSPAGVGSPLH
TRBV30	TRBJ1-1	AWSGDREAF
TRBV19	TRBJ2-7	ASSMPGTGVYEQY
TRBV30	TRBJ2-7	AWSDLGGNYEQY
TRBV6-5	TRBJ1-2	ASSYDRQGAYGYT
TRBV19	TRBJ1-5	ASSIPPRGSNQPQH
TRBV5-1	TRBJ2-7	ASSSQGFGDEQY